This TCR beta chain appears in the sequencing data of a study of T cell repertoires in cytomegalovirus infection. Each CDR3 protein is one row after TCRdb ran MiXCR on the reads. Of more than 500,000 distinct CDR3 sequences in the sample, approximately 15% were seen once. There are 16 residues in the CDR3. Trimming removed 0 bases at V and 2 bases at J, with 14 bases between. Germline V gives CDR1 MRHNA, CDR2 SNTAGT. The sequence was collected from a human donor in good health (CMV status not recorded). Some clones in this sample may be carry-over from other donors' samples. This chain uses TRBV6-4 with TRBJ2-7; the D gene is possibly TRBD2 (7 bases). The sample comprised CD8+ T cells from PBMCs. The CDR3 nucleotides are TGTGCCAGCAGTGACTCGAGGGGGGGCCGCCCCTACGAGCAGTACTTC. It specifies CASSDSRGGRPYEQYF.